Detailed here is one T cell receptor beta chain. There is no known antigen for this receptor. Base-call qualities are not available, and no considerably larger clone is one nucleotide away. The immunoSEQ Assay, a bias-controlled multiplex PCR, was used to amplify TCRbeta CDR3 regions from genomic DNA. Under the source paper's analysis protocol: Nucleated cell counts per sample were estimated from amplification of reference gene primers within the assay. To quantify the absolute abundance of each unique TCRbeta CDR3 rearrangement, sequence reads were collapsed and filtered. For each sample, productive Simpson clonality was calculated by taking the square root of Simpson's diversity index across productive rearrangements. This is the immuneACCESS table as TCRdb keeps it, with only in-frame sequences that have V and J called. A part of the clones is gone; compared with another copy, unresolved V genes explain less than half, and the rest is unexplained. For V, J and clone size, that table is used; D and trimming come from the DNA. The sample table holds a few hundred thousand clones, of which approximately 83% were seen once. The ten top clones hold roughly 1.2% of the sample.

One collaborating source in Seattle enrolled patients while the patients were actively infected and followed the patients over time throughout the course of disease. Collaborating institutions collected whole blood in K2EDTA tubes following their own protocols. For TCRbeta analysis, collaborators shipped samples in one of three forms: frozen whole blood, isolated PBMCs, or DNA extracted from either of those sample types. V is cut back by 0 bases and J by 8 bases, with 9 bases in the junction unmatched. CDR3 length: 16 amino acids, cysteine to phenylalanine. The CDR3 DNA has 48 bases and is translated from base 1. The germline V gene supplies CDR1 LGHNA and CDR2 YSLEER. This entry comes from a study of blood T cell repertoires in COVID-19 (dated by TCRdb to the early 2020s). Regarding the complete study: Collaborator samples came from the United States, Italy and Spain and covered acute and convalescent phases of COVID-19. The material from the prospective study consisted of cDNA or gDNA derived from T cells, B-cell-depleted T cells, or PBMCs. Deeply sampled blood TCRbeta repertoires from subjects exposed to, actively infected with, or recovered from COVID-19 were included in the dataset. A freely available public database, intended as a resource for researchers studying the immune response to SARS-CoV-2, is where the repertoires were released. The samples were drawn from two sources: the first 160 participants of the ongoing ImmuneRACE study, and 1,000 to 1,500 subjects contributed by 6 global collaborators. A de-identified subject ID, COVID-19 status, age in years and sex were almost always included in the sample metadata. Where available, HLA class I and class II types were obtained from metadata supplied by the sample provider rather than from assay-based typing. Beyond this particular receptor, the publication reports: Clinical and demographic metadata were provided uncurated, with the amount varying by source and participant.

The sequenced material came from peripheral blood. The chain uses TRBV4-3 and TRBJ2-1; TRBD1 lines up with 8 middle nucleotides. This receptor was obtained from a woman aged 25-40 years with COVID-19, enrolled during active disease. The nucleotides read TGCGCCAGCAGCCAAGATTTGGACAGGGTGGGGTATGAGCAGTTCTTC. Its protein reads: CASSQDLDRVGYEQFF.